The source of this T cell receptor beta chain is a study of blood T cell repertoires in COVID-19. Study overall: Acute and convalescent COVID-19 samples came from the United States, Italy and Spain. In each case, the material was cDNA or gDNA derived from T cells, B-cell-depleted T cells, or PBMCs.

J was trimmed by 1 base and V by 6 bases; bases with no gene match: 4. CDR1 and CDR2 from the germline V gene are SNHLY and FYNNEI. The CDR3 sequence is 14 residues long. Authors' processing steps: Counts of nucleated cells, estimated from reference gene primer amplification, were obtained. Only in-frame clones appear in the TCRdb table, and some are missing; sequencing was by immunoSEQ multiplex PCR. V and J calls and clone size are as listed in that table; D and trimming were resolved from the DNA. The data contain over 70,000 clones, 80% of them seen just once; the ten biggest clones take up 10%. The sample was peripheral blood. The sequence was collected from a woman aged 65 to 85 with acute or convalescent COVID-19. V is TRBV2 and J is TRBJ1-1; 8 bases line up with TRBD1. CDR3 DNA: TGTGCCAGCAGACGACAGGGGCAGAACACTGAAGCTTTCTTT. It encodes CASRRQGQNTEAFF.